Described below is a single T cell receptor beta chain sequence and its context. The data were taken from a study of technical replicates of blood from a handful of donors. Assay used: immunoSEQ multiplex PCR; TCRdb lists only in-frame clones, some missing. The sample gives over 55,000 clones, approximately 86% of which show up once; roughly 5.3% is in the top ten. The junction had 6 bases not matched to a gene; V was cut back by 6 bases and J by 5 bases. The V gene's germline CDR1 is SNHLY and CDR2 FYNNEI. This CDR3 has 14 amino acids. The J gene is TRBJ2-5, the V gene TRBV2; 10 positions agree with TRBD2. Sequenced input: PBMCs. The receptor comes from a human donor in good health. Some clones in this sample may be carry-over from other donors' samples. The CDR3 sequence is CASSPAGGRETQYF. The CDR3 nucleotides are TGTGCCAGCAGCCCAGCGGGGGGGCGCGAGACCCAGTACTTC.